This T cell receptor beta chain was identified in a study of cytomegalovirus exposure and HLA in healthy donors. The study, taken as a whole, reports: Per a later analysis, HLA-associated TCR beta chains showed more clonal expansion than other, equally common TCR beta chains. TCR beta chain V- and J-gene trimming was linked, in a later analysis, to a missense variant in DCLRE1C.

Of note for this clone: Its target is unknown.

The V segment lost 6 bases and the J segment 2 bases; nucleotides outside the gene matches: 7. CDR3 size: 14 residues. CDR1 is LNHDA, CDR2 SQIVND, per germline (reference sequence). With 60 Vbeta and 13 Jbeta primers, the PCR was carried out. Assay used: immunoSEQ multiplex PCR; TCRdb lists only in-frame clones, some missing. Of about 150,000 clones listed, about 79% are singletons. The sequenced sample consisted of PBMCs. V usage is TRBV19 and J usage is TRBJ2-7, with TRBD2 matching 7 bases. This TCR derives from a middle-aged man in good health and CMV-seropositive. The chain's CDR3 is CASSTGRVPYEQYF. The CDR3 bases are TGTGCCAGTAGCACGGGGAGGGTCCCCTACGAGCAGTACTTC. Complete variable domain (other parts from reference TRBV19 and TRBJ2-7): DGGITQSPKYLFRKEGQNVTLSCEQNLNHDAMYWYRQDPGQGLRLIYYSQIVNDFQKGDIAEGYSVSREKKESFPLTVTSAQKNPTAFYLCASSTGRVPYEQYFGPGTRLTVT.